This TCR beta chain was documented in a study of cytomegalovirus exposure and HLA in healthy donors. Study-level information: In an early release, HLA-typed donors contributed about 80 million unique TCR sequences.

The CDR3 contains 14 residues. V lost 0 bases and J lost 3; bases outside the gene matches: 0. The germline V gene encodes CDR1 MRHNA and CDR2 SNTAGT. PCR amplification relied on 60 Vbeta primers (plus 13 Jbeta primers). The method was immunoSEQ multiplex PCR; TCRdb's version includes in-frame clones alone and lacks a portion of them. The sample records some 180,000 clones, just over 75% being singletons. Study results and caveats: When presence/absence was analysed, sequencing depth was taken to be roughly uniform across donors. Reported findings show TCR beta sequences accurately forecast HLA-A and HLA-B alleles in most subjects.

On this clone itself: Its antigen is undetermined.

Healthy bone marrow donors supplied every sample. Sample: PBMCs. This TCR derives from a man aged 25 to 40 in good health and CMV-seronegative. This rearrangement joins TRBV6-4 to TRBJ2-3, with 7 bases that match TRBD2. CDR3: CASSDSRETDTQYF. The CDR3 nucleotides are TGTGCCAGCAGTGACTCGCGGGAGACAGATACGCAGTATTTT.